This T cell receptor beta chain was identified during a study of CD8 T cells in Susac syndrome. The study sequenced TCR beta in blood CD8+ and CD4+ T cells. Roughly 0.45 to 1 ug RNA was reverse transcribed with random hexamers. Amplification of TCR beta CDR3 used immunoSEQ multiplex PCR across 54 Vbeta and 13 Jbeta. Using its own MiXCR run on the immunoSEQ multiplex PCR reads, TCRdb lists one record per CDR3 protein. The profile covers about 150,000 distinct CDR3 sequences, with approximately 93% appearing a single time and approximately 0.09% taken by the ten largest. Note on this clonotype: Its antigen is currently unknown.

General observations from the study: A relatively small number of individuals underwent TCR sequencing and HLA analysis.

J was trimmed by 3 bases and V by 1 base; bases with no gene match: 4. The CDR3 loop spans 16 amino acids. Germline-derived CDR1 and CDR2 are LNHNV and YYDKDF (reference sequence). The sequencing sample was made of CD4+ T cells from PBMCs. The receptor comes from a human donor with multiple sclerosis. The chain recombines TRBV15 with TRBJ2-2, with 8 bases lining up with TRBD2. The CDR3 region is CATSRGAGVDTGELFF. The CDR3 region has the DNA TGTGCCACCAGCAGAGGAGCGGGAGTCGACACCGGGGAGCTGTTTTTT.